Below, 14 T cell receptor beta chains from the same sample are listed, as sequenced in a study of low-dose radiotherapy and immunotherapy resistance in tumors. Covering alpha and beta chains, TRAV- and TRBV-specific primers were used for the first-strand cDNA. TCRs underwent roughly 20 PCR cycles of amplification with a constant-region primer and V-primer adapter. TCRdb fed the reads into MiXCR, producing one record per CDR3 protein. The data contain about 30,000 distinct CDR3 sequences, about half of them singletons. The time point denotes: after trial treatment. Treatment meaning: LDRT plus nivolumab, ipilimumab, low-dose cyclophosphamide and aspirin (RACIN trial). The input for sequencing was PBMCs, taken after low-dose radiotherapy plus immunotherapy. The receptors were sampled from a male donor with gallbladder cancer.

Remarks on this clonotype: Since a far larger clone is one base different, this is likely a read error. V is TRBV11-2 and J is TRBJ2-1; 10 nucleotides agree with TRBD2. CDR3 size: 15 residues. Unmatched junction bases numbered 9, after V lost 3 bases and J lost 10 bases. From germline, CDR1 is SGHAT and CDR2 FQNNGV. The CDR3 nucleotides are TGTGCCAGCAGCTTTGGGCTAGCGGGGGACTACGAGCAGTTCTTC. Translation gives CASSFGLAGDYEQFF.

The chain links TRBV6-2 or TRBV6-3 to TRBJ2-2; 12 bases are a match to TRBD2. Per the germline V gene, CDR1 is MNHEY and CDR2 is SVGEGT. Trimming removed 4 bases from V and 0 bases from J; junction bases left unmatched: 6. The CDR3 contains 18 residues. The CDR3 loop reads CASSSTSGGRTNTGELFF. The CDR3 bases are TGTGCCAGCAGTTCGACTAGCGGGGGCCGGACGAACACCGGGGAGCTGTTTTTT.

The sample holds many counts of this clonotype. The CDR3 here is CASKLGGGQGDYEAFF. As DNA, the CDR3 is TGTGCCAGCAAATTGGGCGGAGGACAGGGCGACTATGAAGCTTTCTTT. V and J are TRBV13 and TRBJ1-1; 8 positions agree with TRBD1. The J segment lost 7 bases and the V segment lost 7 bases, leaving 17 bases of the junction unmatched. The CDR3 runs to 16 residues. CDR1 is PRHDT and CDR2 is FYEKMQ in the germline V gene (reference sequence).

The chain couples TRBV7-8 to TRBJ1-1; D perhaps matches TRBD1 (6 bases). This CDR3 spans 15 amino acids. Germline CDR1 and CDR2: SGHVS and FQNEAQ. V gave up 5 bases and J gave up 1 base, with 14 bases separating them. CDR3 DNA: TGTGCCAGCAGCCGGATACCGGGACAGAACACTGAAGCTTTCTTT. Protein product: CASSRIPGQNTEAFF.

This chain uses TRBV30 with TRBJ2-1, with D uncertain. V gave up 0 bases and J gave up 6 bases, with 3 bases separating them. Per the germline V gene, CDR1 is GTSNPN and CDR2 is SVGIG (reference sequence). The CDR3 has 11 residues. In DNA, the CDR3 is TGTGCCTGGAGTGTTAGCAATGAGCAGTTCTTC. Translation: CAWSVSNEQFF.

V usage is TRBV7-8 and J usage is TRBJ2-2; 11 positions agree with TRBD2. CDR1 and CDR2 from the germline V gene are SGHVS and FQNEAQ. The junction had 7 bases not matched to a gene; V was cut back by 4 bases and J by 3 bases. CDR3 length equals 17 residues. CDR3 protein: CASSSNSGGADTGELFF. CDR3 coding DNA: TGTGCCAGCAGCTCCAATAGCGGGGGGGCCGACACCGGGGAGCTGTTTTTT.

The chain joins TRBV5-4 to TRBJ1-1; D remains ambiguous. The CDR3 loop spans 14 amino acids. Trimming cost V 0 bases and J 1 base, with 7 bases left between them. The germline gives CDR1 SGHNT, CDR2 YYREEE (reference sequence). The CDR3 loop is CASSLEWGNTEAFF. Here the CDR3 DNA reads TGTGCCAGCAGCTTGGAGTGGGGGAACACTGAAGCTTTCTTT.

This clonotype was counted at least ten times. The genes are TRBV4-1 and TRBJ2-4; TRBD2 matches at 7 bases. V lost 3 bases, J lost 1 base, and 15 bases stayed unmatched. The V gene's germline CDR1 is MGHRA and CDR2 YSYEKL. This CDR3 has 19 amino acids. The CDR3 nucleotides are TGCGCCAGCAGCCACCCGGGGCTTTTGAGGGAGGGGGCCAAAAACATTCAGTACTTC. Encoded protein: CASSHPGLLREGAKNIQYF.

This clonotype came up a few times. The gene calls are TRBV27 and TRBJ2-7; 10 bases fit TRBD1. V shed 8 bases, J shed 5 bases, and the junction held 6 bases outside the gene matches. This CDR3 has 13 residues. Germline CDR1 MNHEY, CDR2 SMNVEV (reference sequence). In DNA, the CDR3 is TGTGCCAGCGGGGGACAGGGGTCCCACGAGCAGTACTTC. This encodes CASGGQGSHEQYF.

The chain couples TRBV28 to TRBJ1-6; no reliable D call. The CDR3 extends over 11 amino acids. Looked up from germline, CDR1 is MDHEN and CDR2 is SYDVKM. V lost 9 bases, J lost 10 bases, and 10 bases lay in between. CDR3 residues: CARVSSSPLHF. The CDR3 nucleotides read TGTGCCAGAGTGTCAAGCTCACCCCTCCACTTT.

The chain is built from TRBV4-2 and TRBJ1-1; tentatively, D is TRBD1 (5 bases). Trimming removed 3 bases at V and 3 bases at J, with 11 bases between. This CDR3 has 14 residues. Germline lookup yields CDR1 LGHNA and CDR2 YNFKEQ. In nucleotides, the CDR3 is TGTGCCAGCAGCCACCAGGGAGGCGACACTGAAGCTTTCTTT. Its translation: CASSHQGGDTEAFF.

CDR3 protein: CASSKGGAGDVEQYF. CDR3 coding DNA: TGTGCCAGCAGCAAAGGGGGGGCAGGGGACGTCGAGCAGTACTTC. The V call is TRBV21-1, the J call TRBJ2-7; no DNA check was done on the table's D call, TRBD1. TRBV21-1 is an annotated pseudogene. This CDR3 has 15 amino acids.

This clonotype was counted ten times or more. The DNA of the CDR3 is TGTGCCAGCAGTGACTACCAAGAGACCCAGTACTTC. This encodes CASSDYQETQYF. The chain joins TRBV27 to TRBJ2-5; D not resolved. Germline lookup yields CDR1 MNHEY and CDR2 SMNVEV (reference sequence). The CDR3 extends over 12 amino acids. With 5 bases removed from V and 0 bases from J, the gap between germline ends came to 4 bases.

The rearrangement joins TRBV15 to TRBJ2-6, with 14 positions matching TRBD2. J gave up 2 bases and V 3 bases, and 3 bases lay outside the gene matches. The CDR3 runs to 18 residues. In germline, CDR1 is LNHNV, CDR2 YYDKDF (reference sequence). CDR3 in amino acids: CATSRGLAGEPGANVLTF. The CDR3, as DNA: TGTGCCACCAGCAGGGGACTAGCGGGAGAACCTGGGGCCAACGTCCTGACTTTC.